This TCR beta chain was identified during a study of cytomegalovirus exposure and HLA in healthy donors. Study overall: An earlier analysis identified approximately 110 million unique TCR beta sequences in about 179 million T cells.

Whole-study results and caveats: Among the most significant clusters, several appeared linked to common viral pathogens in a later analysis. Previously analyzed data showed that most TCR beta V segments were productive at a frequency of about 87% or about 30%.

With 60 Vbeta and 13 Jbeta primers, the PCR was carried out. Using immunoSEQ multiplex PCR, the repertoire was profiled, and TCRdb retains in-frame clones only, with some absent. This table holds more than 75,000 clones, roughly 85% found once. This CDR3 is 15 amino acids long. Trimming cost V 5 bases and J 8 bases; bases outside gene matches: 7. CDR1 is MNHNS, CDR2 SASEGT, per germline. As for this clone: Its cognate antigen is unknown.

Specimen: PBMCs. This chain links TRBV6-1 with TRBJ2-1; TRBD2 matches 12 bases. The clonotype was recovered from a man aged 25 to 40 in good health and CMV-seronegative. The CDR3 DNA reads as TGTGCCAGCAGTCCCTCTAGCGGGGGGGGATATGAGCAGTTCTTC. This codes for CASSPSSGGGYEQFF.